Shown below are 21 T cell receptor beta chains from a single sample sequenced in a study of human T cells and chemical hapten exposure. It was the library that attached unique molecular identifiers to individual cDNA molecules. TCRdb fed the reads into MiXCR, producing one record per CDR3 protein. The sample shows roughly 350 distinct CDR3 sequences, roughly 97% of them seen only once. Treatment noted: therapeutic diphenylcyclopropenone sensitization with weekly scalp DPC. Here the sequenced sample was whole blood, taken before DPC sensitization or 2, 6, or about 24 weeks after (not recorded which). Every receptor here comes from an adult with alopecia areata. Some clones in this sample may be carry-over from other donors' samples. This table probably holds off-target reads from a library built for another chain.

V and J are TRBV12-3 or TRBV12-4 and TRBJ2-7; the match to TRBD1 covers 9 bases. This CDR3 comprises 14 residues. V gave up 5 bases and J gave up 2 bases; unmatched junction bases: 4. The CDR3: CASSGQGITYEQYF. For the CDR3, the DNA is TGTGCCAGCAGTGGACAGGGGATCACCTACGAGCAGTACTTC.

This chain links TRBV5-1 with TRBJ1-1; D may be TRBD1 (5 bases). Deletions cut 2 bases from V and 9 bases from J, with 14 bases between. This CDR3 contains 13 residues. Per the germline V gene, CDR1 is SGHRS and CDR2 is YFSETQ. In DNA form, the CDR3 reads TGCGCCAGCAGCTTCATTGGAGGGGAGCAAGCTTTCTTT. This gives the protein CASSFIGGEQAFF.

The chain recombines TRBV4-2 with TRBJ2-7; 10 nucleotides match TRBD1. This CDR3 contains 14 residues. Trimming at V came to 4 bases and at J to 6 bases, leaving 6 bases not matched to a gene. Germline V gives CDR1 LGHNA, CDR2 YNFKEQ. The CDR3 loop reads CASSPPDRGSEQYF. CDR3 in DNA: TGTGCCAGCAGCCCTCCGGACAGGGGGAGCGAGCAGTACTTC.

The chain recombines TRBV2 with TRBJ2-5, with D perhaps TRBD1 (6 bases). The CDR3 has 14 amino acids. V shed 2 bases and J shed 5 bases, with 12 bases lying between them. CDR1 is SNHLY, CDR2 FYNNEI, per germline. CDR3 sequence reads: CASSETGPSETQYF. The CDR3 nucleotides read TGTGCCAGCAGTGAAACAGGGCCCTCGGAGACCCAGTACTTC. The full variable domain, with the rest looked up from reference TRBV2 and TRBJ2-5, is EPEVTQTPSHQVTQMGQEVILRCVPISNHLYFYWYRQILGQKVEFLVSFYNNEISEKSEIFDDQFSVERPDGSNFTLKIRSTKLEDSAMYFCASSETGPSETQYFGPGTRLLVL.

V and J are TRBV7-2 and TRBJ2-3, with D perhaps matching TRBD2 (6 bases). Trimming pared 1 base from V and 1 base from J, leaving 9 bases between. This CDR3 region has 15 residues. The germline V gene has CDR1 SGHTA and CDR2 FQGNSA. CDR3 bases: TGTGCCAGCAGCTTAGATTCGGGAGGCACAGATACGCAGTATTTT. Its protein product is CASSLDSGGTDTQYF.

This clonotype has more than one count but fewer than ten. J is TRBJ1-1 and V is TRBV14, with D hard to call. From germline, CDR1 is SGHDN and CDR2 FVKESK. This CDR3 has 14 amino acids. Trimming took 1 base from V and 4 from J, leaving 10 bases between them. CDR3 loop: CASSQGPPGTEAFF. CDR3 bases: TGTGCCAGCAGCCAAGGACCCCCGGGCACTGAAGCTTTCTTT.

The rearrangement joins TRBV6-5 to TRBJ1-1; 7 bases fit TRBD1. CDR1 is MNHEY, CDR2 SVGAGI, per germline. The CDR3 length is 14 residues. The V gene end was trimmed by 2 bases and the J gene end by 3 bases; junction bases not matched to a gene: 3. In DNA, the CDR3 is TGTGCCAGCAGTTACCGACAGGGAGACACTGAAGCTTTCTTT. This sequence encodes CASSYRQGDTEAFF.

The chain has TRBV6-5 and TRBJ2-2, with 13 bases fitting TRBD2. V shed 7 bases, J shed 6 bases, and the junction held 20 bases outside the gene matches. Germline CDR1 reads MNHEY; CDR2 reads SVGAGI. The CDR3 extends over 20 amino acids. This chain's CDR3 is CASIRKPGLAGNWWAGELFF. The CDR3 bases are TGTGCCAGCATCCGTAAACCGGGACTAGCGGGAAACTGGTGGGCCGGGGAGCTGTTTTTT.

The chain couples TRBV20-1 to TRBJ1-3; D gene uncertain. V was shortened by 1 base and J by 2 bases, with 9 bases between the two germline ends. Germline values: CDR1 DFQATT, CDR2 SNEGSKA (reference sequence). The CDR3 is made up of 14 amino acids. The CDR3 DNA reads as TGCAGTGCTAGAGTCGAAACTGCTGGAAACACCATATATTTT. It is translated as CSARVETAGNTIYF.

In the case of this clonotype: A junction end diverges from the germline sequence, so it may reflect a read error. The CDR3 reads CSAREQGGNSNQPQHF. The CDR3, as DNA: TGCAGTGCTCGAGAACAGGGGGGTAATAGCAATCAGCCCCAGCATTTT. The rearrangement links TRBV20-1 to TRBJ1-5; 8 bases match TRBD1. The V gene's germline CDR1 is DFQATT and CDR2 SNEGSKA (reference sequence). This CDR3 has 16 amino acids.

V usage is TRBV12-3 or TRBV12-4 and J usage is TRBJ2-7; D perhaps matches TRBD1 (5 bases). The CDR3 covers 17 residues. V was pared by 1 base and J by 1 base, with 17 bases between. Written as DNA, the CDR3 is TGTGCCAGCAGTTTAGGGGCAGGGCCTAGTGCTTCCTACGAGCAGTACTTC. Its translation: CASSLGAGPSASYEQYF.

This rearrangement joins TRBV7-2 to TRBJ1-1; no clear D gene. With 0 bases removed from V and 7 bases from J, the gap between germline ends came to 9 bases. Germline CDR1 SGHTA, CDR2 FQGNSA. The CDR3 is 13 amino acids. The CDR3 DNA follows: TGTGCCAGCAGCTTAGCTAGATCGGGTGAAGCTTTCTTT. Protein: CASSLARSGEAFF.

This chain uses TRBV29-1 with TRBJ2-7, with D maybe TRBD1 (8 bases). The V gene's germline CDR1 is SQVTM and CDR2 ANQGSEA. The CDR3 contains 14 residues. Trimming left V 4 bases short and J 7 bases short, with 20 bases between. The CDR3, as DNA: TGCAGCGTTGCCCTGACAGGGGACGGGGGGGAGCAGTACTTC. Amino acids: CSVALTGDGGEQYF.

The chain joins TRBV7-8 to TRBJ2-3; D perhaps matches TRBD1 (7 bases). V was pared by 5 bases and J by 2 bases, with 17 bases between. In germline, CDR1 is SGHVS, CDR2 FQNEAQ. The CDR3 is made up of 16 amino acids. For the CDR3, the DNA is TGTGCCAGCAGCCCAGGGGCAGGGGGGTTCACAGATACGCAGTATTTT. Translation: CASSPGAGGFTDTQYF.

The CDR3 here is CASSSPTGATDTQYF. The CDR3 nucleotides are TGTGCCAGCAGTTCCCCGACAGGGGCCACAGATACGCAGTATTTT. The rearrangement links TRBV27 to TRBJ2-3, with 8 bases matching TRBD1. The germline gives CDR1 MNHEY, CDR2 SMNVEV (reference sequence). There are 15 residues in the CDR3. Trimming took 4 bases from V and 2 from J; bases not matched to a gene: 5.

In its sample, this clonotype was seen once. The CDR3 region has the DNA TGTGCCAGCATTGGGACAGGGGGCGAGAAAGCTTTCTTT. As protein: CASIGTGGEKAFF. This chain links TRBV5-5 with TRBJ1-1; 12 bases map to TRBD1. Germline V lookup: CDR1 SGHKS, CDR2 YYEKEE (reference sequence). CDR3 length equals 13 residues. Trimming at V came to 6 bases and at J to 9 bases, leaving 6 bases not matched to a gene.

This chain connects TRBV7-9 to TRBJ1-1; no definite D call. The CDR3 spans 15 residues. Trimming left V 0 bases short and J 4 bases short, with 12 bases between. CDR1 SEHNR and CDR2 FQNEAQ come from the germline V gene (reference sequence). Written as DNA, the CDR3 is TGTGCCAGCAGCTTAGCTATGTTTTCGGGCACTGAAGCTTTCTTT. Translating it yields CASSLAMFSGTEAFF.

This rearrangement joins TRBV20-1 to TRBJ2-7; 9 nucleotides match TRBD2. V was clipped by 5 bases and J by 5 bases; unmatched bases: 13. The CDR3 totals 15 residues. Germline V gene sequence: CDR1 DFQATT, CDR2 SNEGSKA (reference sequence). The CDR3 sequence is CSASPYSGRFDEQYF. Here the CDR3 DNA reads TGCAGTGCTTCCCCTTATAGCGGGAGATTTGACGAGCAGTACTTC.

This chain connects TRBV29-1 to TRBJ2-7; 11 nucleotides align to TRBD2. The CDR3 consists of 13 residues. The V segment lost 4 bases and the J segment 2 bases; nucleotides outside the gene matches: 1. Germline CDR1 and CDR2: SQVTM and ANQGSEA. The CDR3 coding sequence is TGCAGCGTTGGGGGACTAGCGGCCTACGAGCAGTACTTC. Encoded protein: CSVGGLAAYEQYF.

The genes are TRBV6-2 or TRBV6-3 and TRBJ2-1; 10 bases fit TRBD2. Germline V CDR1 and CDR2: MNHEY, SVGEGT. The CDR3 covers 14 residues. The J segment lost 7 bases and the V segment lost 8 bases, leaving 8 bases of the junction unmatched. CDR3 DNA: TGTGCCAGCCGACCTAGCGGGAGAGATAATGAGCAGTTCTTC. Its translation: CASRPSGRDNEQFF.

V usage is TRBV5-6 and J usage is TRBJ1-5, with 12 bases matching TRBD1. This CDR3 is 16 amino acids long. From germline, CDR1 is SGHDT and CDR2 YYEEEE. The junction had 6 bases not matched to a gene; V was cut back by 2 bases and J by 6 bases. CDR3 amino acids: CASSLTGQGASQPQHF. The DNA of the CDR3 is TGTGCCAGCAGCTTAACGGGACAGGGGGCAAGTCAGCCCCAGCATTTT.